Sequencing of this T cell receptor beta chain was carried out in a study of quantifying T cell responses using KT2 cells. Overall study context: cDNA was made from DNase-treated RNA using alpha and beta constant primers.

General study results and limits: KT2 sequences were detected down to about one KT2 cell per 100,000 PBMC.

The germline V gene has CDR1 SGHRS and CDR2 YFSETQ. The V gene lost 2 bases and the J gene lost 3 bases, with 10 bases spanning the gap. CDR3 length: 14 amino acids. Remarks on this clonotype: No antigen is known for it.

Each cDNA got a UMI-containing oligo ligated at its 3' end. The first PCR ran approximately 4 cycles with an equimolar RC1.1 and RC1.2 beta primer mix. TCRdb reprocessed the UMI-ligation and nested PCR reads via MiXCR and lists one record per CDR3 protein. Here the sample spans 40,000 to 50,000 distinct CDR3 sequences, over 15% being singletons. The rearrangement links TRBV5-1 to TRBJ2-3; D perhaps matches TRBD2 (6 bases). This clonotype was sampled from a human donor. The source material was PBMCs spiked with cells of the T cell clone KT2. This CDR3 is CASSLGTSTDTQYF. In DNA form, the CDR3 reads TGCGCCAGCAGCTTAGGGACTTCGACAGATACGCAGTATTTT.